The 7 T cell receptor beta chains presented below share a single source sample, sequenced in a study of blood T cells in healthy people across ages. Using a J-beta primer mix together with a sample-barcoded 5' primer, a second PCR was run for roughly 7 to 12 cycles. TCRdb re-called the 5' RACE reads with MiXCR, one entry per CDR3 protein. The table records about a million distinct CDR3 sequences, 35% to 40% of them present only once. Sequencing was carried out using blood. The receptors stem from a man aged 18 to 29 in good health.

There are a few counts of this clonotype. The chain employs TRBV4-1 and TRBJ2-3, with 9 bases identical to TRBD2. J gave up 4 bases and V 2 bases, and 10 bases lay outside the gene matches. This CDR3 is 17 amino acids long. Germline V gene sequence: CDR1 MGHRA, CDR2 YSYEKL. This chain's CDR3 is CASSQSQRGEDSDTQYF. The CDR3 DNA follows: TGCGCCAGCAGCCAAAGTCAGCGGGGGGAGGATTCAGATACGCAGTATTTT.

The V gene is TRBV20-1, the J gene TRBJ1-1; D possibly corresponds to TRBD1 (5 bases). CDR1 and CDR2 from the germline V gene are DFQATT and SNEGSKA (reference sequence). V was cut by 6 bases and J by 2 bases, with 19 bases left in between. The CDR3 has 15 residues. The CDR3 coding sequence is TGCAGTGCACAGGATAGGATTTCCTTTAACACTGAAGCTTTCTTT. Translated: CSAQDRISFNTEAFF.

This chain links TRBV4-2 with TRBJ2-1; the match to TRBD2 covers 13 bases. CDR1 and CDR2 (germline): LGHNA, YNFKEQ. Trimming at V came to 3 bases and at J to 9 bases, leaving 8 bases not matched to a gene. There are 16 residues in the CDR3. CDR3 loop: CASSQGTSGIESEQFF. In DNA form, the CDR3 reads TGTGCCAGCAGCCAGGGGACTAGCGGGATTGAAAGTGAGCAGTTCTTC.

There are many counts of this clonotype. The chain couples TRBV7-3 to TRBJ2-5; D is perhaps TRBD2 (7 bases). Trimming shortened V by 2 bases and J by 4 bases, and 11 bases separated the two germline ends. Looked up from germline, CDR1 is SGHTA and CDR2 is FQGTGA. This CDR3 spans 14 amino acids. The CDR3 sequence is CASSLGGASETQYF. CDR3 sequence (DNA): TGTGCCAGCAGCTTAGGGGGGGCATCAGAGACCCAGTACTTC.

V and J are TRBV4-2 and TRBJ2-3, with TRBD1 identical over 7 bases. Germline V gives CDR1 LGHNA, CDR2 YNFKEQ. With V trimmed by 0 bases and J by 1 base, 4 bases remained unmatched. This CDR3 region has 16 residues. The CDR3 sequence is CASSQEGQVGTDTQYF. CDR3 DNA: TGTGCCAGCAGCCAAGAAGGACAGGTGGGCACAGATACGCAGTATTTT.

The chain recombines TRBV28 with TRBJ2-3; D not resolved. This CDR3 is 12 amino acids long. Germline V gene lookup returns CDR1 MDHEN and CDR2 SYDVKM. Trimming removed 6 bases from V and 2 bases from J, with 6 bases in between. The CDR3 coding sequence is TGTGCCAGCAGGACCGCCACAGATACGCAGTATTTT. Protein product: CASRTATDTQYF.

The chain combines TRBV28 with TRBJ1-2, with 10 bases fitting TRBD1. From germline, CDR1 is MDHEN and CDR2 SYDVKM. CDR3 size: 17 residues. V was pared by 1 base and J by 4 bases, with 9 bases of the junction left unmatched. CDR3 region: CASSLFSGQGVSYGYTF. For the CDR3, the DNA is TGTGCCAGCAGTTTATTCTCAGGACAGGGGGTGAGCTATGGCTACACCTTC.